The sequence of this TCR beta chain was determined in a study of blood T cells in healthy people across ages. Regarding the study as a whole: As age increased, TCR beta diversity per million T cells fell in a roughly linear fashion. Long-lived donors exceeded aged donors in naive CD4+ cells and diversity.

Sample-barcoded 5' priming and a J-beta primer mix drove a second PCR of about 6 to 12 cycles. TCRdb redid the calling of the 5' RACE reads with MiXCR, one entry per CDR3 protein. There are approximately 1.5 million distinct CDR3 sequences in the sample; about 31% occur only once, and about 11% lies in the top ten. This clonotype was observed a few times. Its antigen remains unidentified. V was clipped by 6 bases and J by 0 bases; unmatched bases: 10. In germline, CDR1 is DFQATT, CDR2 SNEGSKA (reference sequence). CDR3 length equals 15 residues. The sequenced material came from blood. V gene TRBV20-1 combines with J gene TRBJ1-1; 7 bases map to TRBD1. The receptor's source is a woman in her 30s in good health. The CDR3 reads CSAQRTGTVNTEAFF. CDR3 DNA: TGCAGTGCACAGCGCACTGGGACAGTGAACACTGAAGCTTTCTTT.